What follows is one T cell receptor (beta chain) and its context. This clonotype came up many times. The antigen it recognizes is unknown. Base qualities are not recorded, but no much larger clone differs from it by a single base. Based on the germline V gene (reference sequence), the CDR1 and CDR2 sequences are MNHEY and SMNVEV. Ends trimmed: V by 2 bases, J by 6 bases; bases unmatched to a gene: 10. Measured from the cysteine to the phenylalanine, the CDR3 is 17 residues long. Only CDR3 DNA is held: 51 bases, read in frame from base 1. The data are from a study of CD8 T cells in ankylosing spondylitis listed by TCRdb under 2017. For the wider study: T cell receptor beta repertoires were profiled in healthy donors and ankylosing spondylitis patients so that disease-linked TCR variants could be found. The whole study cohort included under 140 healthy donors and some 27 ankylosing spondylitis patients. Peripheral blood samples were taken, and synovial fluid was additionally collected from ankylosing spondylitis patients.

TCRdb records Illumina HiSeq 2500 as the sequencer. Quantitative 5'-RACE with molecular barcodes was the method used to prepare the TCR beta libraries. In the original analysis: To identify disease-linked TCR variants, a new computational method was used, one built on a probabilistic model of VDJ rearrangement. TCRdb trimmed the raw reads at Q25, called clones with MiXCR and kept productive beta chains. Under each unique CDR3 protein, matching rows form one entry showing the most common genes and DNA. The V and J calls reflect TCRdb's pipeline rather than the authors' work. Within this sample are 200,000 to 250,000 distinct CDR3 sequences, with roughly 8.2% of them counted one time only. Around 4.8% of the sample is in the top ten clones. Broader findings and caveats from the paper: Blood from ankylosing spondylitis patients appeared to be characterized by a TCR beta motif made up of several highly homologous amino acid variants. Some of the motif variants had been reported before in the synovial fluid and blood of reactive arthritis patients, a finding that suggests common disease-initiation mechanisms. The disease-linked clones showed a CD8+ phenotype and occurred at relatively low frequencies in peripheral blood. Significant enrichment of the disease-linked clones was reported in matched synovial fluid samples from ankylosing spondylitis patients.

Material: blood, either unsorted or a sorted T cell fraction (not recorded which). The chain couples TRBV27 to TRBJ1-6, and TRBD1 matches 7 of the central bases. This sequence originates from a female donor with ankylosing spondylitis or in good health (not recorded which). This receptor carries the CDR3 CASSLRGRGKFNSPLHF. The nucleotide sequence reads TGTGCCAGCAGTTTAAGGGGCAGGGGGAAGTTTAATTCACCCCTCCACTTT.